These T cell receptor beta chains were read from a single sample in a study of control samples from healthy donors and cancer patients. Some clones are missing from TCRdb's copy, which holds only in-frame ones; the method was immunoSEQ multiplex PCR. Altogether about 120,000 clones are present, approximately 90% being singletons, with the ten largest covering around an eighth. Sequencing was carried out using blood. The receptors shown here come from a man in his thirties or forties in good health. Each CDR3 is given with its conserved first and last residue. D genes are given only for firm matches. For some rows the clone size is stated as once, few or many, or as a class when expanded; others skip it.

v_call	j_call	clone_size	d_call	cdr3_nt	cdr3_aa
TRBV10-3	TRBJ1-2	NA	NA	TGTGCCATCAGTGTAGGACAGTATGGCTACACCTTC	CAISVGQYGYTF
TRBV9	TRBJ2-3	NA	NA	TGTGCCAGCAGCGTAGAGTCGTGGGGGGCAGGGGATACGCAGTATTTT	CASSVESWGAGDTQYF
TRBV19	TRBJ1-2	NA	NA	TGTGCCACCACCTGGGGGGGGCGCGGTGGCTACACCTTC	CATTWGGRGGYTF
TRBV11-3	TRBJ2-4	NA	NA	TGTGCCAGCAGCCACTTCGAATGGGACATTCAGTACTTC	CASSHFEWDIQYF
TRBV5-1	TRBJ1-3	NA	NA	TGCGCCAGCAGCTTGGTCGACCCGGGCCTCGGAAACACCATATATTTT	CASSLVDPGLGNTIYF
TRBV5-5	TRBJ2-1	NA	NA	TGTGCCAGCAGCTTTTTCAGGGGCCAGTACAATGAGCAGTTCTTC	CASSFFRGQYNEQFF
TRBV18	TRBJ1-1	NA	TRBD1	TGTGCCAGCTCACTACAGGGGCTGAACACTGAAGCTTTCTTT	CASSLQGLNTEAFF
TRBV18	TRBJ2-2	NA	NA	TGTGCCAGCTCGAACACCGGGGAGCTGTTTTTT	CASSNTGELFF
TRBV14	TRBJ1-1	once	NA	TGTGCCAGCAGCCAAGCAGCGTACGCTGAAGCTTTCTTT	CASSQAAYAEAFF
TRBV27	TRBJ2-6	NA	TRBD2	TGTGCCAGCAGTTTATTCGGGGGGGGCGCTGGGGCCAACGTCCTGACTTTC	CASSLFGGGAGANVLTF
TRBV19	TRBJ1-1	NA	TRBD1	TGTGCCAGTAGTATAGGCCGCTATATGGGGGCAGGGGGCACTGAAGCTTTCTTT	CASSIGRYMGAGGTEAFF
TRBV2	TRBJ1-4	NA	NA	TGTGCCAGCAGACTCGACCTTGAAAAACTGTTTTTT	CASRLDLEKLFF
TRBV6-6	TRBJ2-7	NA	NA	TGTGCCAGCAGTGACGGCTACTTTCAGCAGTACTTC	CASSDGYFQQYF
TRBV2	TRBJ2-5	NA	NA	TGTGCCAGCAGTGACGACAGACAAGAGACCCAGTACTTC	CASSDDRQETQYF
TRBV2	TRBJ1-2	NA	TRBD1	TGTGCCAGCAGAGCCCAACAGGGGGCAAAAGGCTACACCTTC	CASRAQQGAKGYTF
TRBV19	TRBJ1-1	NA	NA	TGTGCCAGTAGGATGGGAGGGTATGGGACTGAAGCTTTCTTT	CASRMGGYGTEAFF
TRBV2	TRBJ1-2	NA	NA	TGTGCCAGCACCCTGGAGCTCGTCTATGGCTACACCTTC	CASTLELVYGYTF
TRBV3-1/TRBV3-2	TRBJ1-5	once	NA	TGTGCCAGCAGCCAAGGTGTGCAGGGAATTAATCAGCCCCAGCATTTT	CASSQGVQGINQPQHF
TRBV7-2	TRBJ1-1	NA	NA	TGTGCCAGCAGCTTCAGGGTTATGAACACTGAAGCTTTCTTT	CASSFRVMNTEAFF
TRBV5-8	TRBJ1-5	NA	TRBD1	TGTGCCAGCAGCTTGGGACAGGGATTTTACAATCAGCCCCAGCATTTT	CASSLGQGFYNQPQHF
TRBV30	TRBJ2-1	NA	TRBD1	TGTGCCTGGAGTAAGGGGGCCAATGAGCAGTTCTTC	CAWSKGANEQFF
TRBV23-1	TRBJ1-2	NA	NA	TGCGCCAGCAGTCAATCAGGCGGAATGTGGGTCTATGGCTACACCTTC	CASSQSGGMWVYGYTF
TRBV4-1	TRBJ1-1	NA	TRBD1	TGCGCCAGCACAATTTTTACAGGGGTCACTGAAGCTTTCTTT	CASTIFTGVTEAFF
TRBV19	TRBJ2-1	many	TRBD2	TGTGCCAGTAGTATCGTCGGGAGGGATGAGCAGTTCTTC	CASSIVGRDEQFF
TRBV12-3/TRBV12-4	TRBJ1-3	NA	NA	TGTGCCAGCAGCCTCGACGGTCGAAACACCATATATTTT	CASSLDGRNTIYF
TRBV3-1/TRBV3-2	TRBJ1-4	NA	NA	TGTGCCAGCAGCCAAGATCCAGATAATGAAAAACTGTTTTTT	CASSQDPDNEKLFF
TRBV27	TRBJ2-5	NA	NA	TGTGCCAGCAGTTTAGCGACCAGAGGGGAGACCCAGTACTTC	CASSLATRGETQYF